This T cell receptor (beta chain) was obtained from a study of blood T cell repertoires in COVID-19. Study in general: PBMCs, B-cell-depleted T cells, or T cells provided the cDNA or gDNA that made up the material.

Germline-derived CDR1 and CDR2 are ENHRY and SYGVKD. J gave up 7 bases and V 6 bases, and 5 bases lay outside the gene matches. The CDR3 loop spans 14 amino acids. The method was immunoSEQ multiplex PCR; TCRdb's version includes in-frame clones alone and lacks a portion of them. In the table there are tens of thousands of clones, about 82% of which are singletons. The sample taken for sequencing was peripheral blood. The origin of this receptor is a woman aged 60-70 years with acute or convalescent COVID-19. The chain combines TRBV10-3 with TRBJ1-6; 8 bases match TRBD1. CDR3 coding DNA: TGTGCCATCAGGAAGGACAGGGAGAATTCACCCCTCCACTTT. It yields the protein CAIRKDRENSPLHF.